Presented here are 17 T cell receptor beta chains from one specimen sequenced in a study of cytomegalovirus exposure and HLA in healthy donors. The study ran its PCR with 60 Vbeta and 13 Jbeta primers. The data were produced by immunoSEQ multiplex PCR, yet TCRdb's version contains in-frame clones alone and is incomplete. The sample includes tens of thousands of clones, around 73% seen only once; the top ten take around 5.4%. Sequences were obtained from PBMCs. These TCRs come from a man aged 50-59 years in good health and CMV-seronegative.

V and J are TRBV11-2 and TRBJ2-5, with D possibly TRBD1 on 6 matching bases. Trimming took off 4 bases at V and 5 bases at J, with 20 bases between the two ends. The CDR3 has 16 amino acids. Germline assignment: CDR1 SGHAT and CDR2 FQNNGV. CDR3 loop: CASSSRLQGRWETQYF. The CDR3 region has the DNA TGTGCCAGCAGCTCCCGGCTCCAGGGGCGTTGGGAGACCCAGTACTTC. Full variable domain (outside the CDR3, taken from reference TRBV11-2 and TRBJ2-5): EAGVAQSPRYKIIEKRQSVAFWCNPISGHATLYWYQQILGQGPKLLIQFQNNGVVDDSQLPKDRFSAERLKGVDSTLKIQPAKLEDSAVYLCASSSRLQGRWETQYFGPGTRLLVL.

Points on this clone: Given a much more abundant clone one base away, this may be a read error. The gene calls are TRBV6-5 and TRBJ2-5, with 8 positions matching TRBD2. The V gene's germline CDR1 is MNHEY and CDR2 SVGAGI. Losses at the gene ends were 5 bases for V and 11 bases for J; bases not matched to a gene: 4. The CDR3 sequence is 11 residues long. In DNA, the CDR3 is TGTGCCAGCAGTCCGGGGGGGGAGCAGTACTTC. Translation: CASSPGGEQYF.

In its sample, this clone was seen once. The chain combines TRBV2 with TRBJ2-3; 7 bases agree with TRBD2. The J segment lost 2 bases and the V segment lost 11 bases, leaving 13 bases of the junction unmatched. Looked up from germline, CDR1 is SNHLY and CDR2 is FYNNEI. The CDR3 contains 15 residues. The CDR3 protein is CASQEASGFTDTQYF. The CDR3 DNA follows: TGTGCCTCCCAGGAGGCTAGCGGATTCACAGATACGCAGTATTTT.

V and J are TRBV4-1 and TRBJ1-1, with D possibly matching TRBD1 (6 bases). V shed 4 bases and J shed 4 bases, with 16 bases lying between them. Germline V gene lookup returns CDR1 MGHRA and CDR2 YSYEKL. This CDR3 comprises 15 residues. CDR3 coding DNA: TGCGCCAGCAGCCCTGCAGGGGTCGCGGTCACTGAAGCTTTCTTT. Translated, it gives CASSPAGVAVTEAFF.

The table lists this clone with a few counts. The chain joins TRBV2 to TRBJ1-5, with D perhaps matching TRBD1 (6 bases). The V end was cut by 4 bases, the J end by 7 bases, with 11 bases between. Germline V CDR1 and CDR2: SNHLY, FYNNEI. The CDR3 consists of 13 residues. The CDR3 region has the DNA TGTGCCAGCAGTGGGGGGCTGTGGCAGCCCCAGCATTTT. Translating it yields CASSGGLWQPQHF.

The V call is TRBV11-3, the J call TRBJ2-5, with 12 positions matching TRBD1. Trimming at V came to 5 bases and at J to 5 bases, leaving 6 bases not matched to a gene. The CDR3 sequence is 15 residues long. Germline V lookup: CDR1 SGHNT, CDR2 YENEEA. The DNA for the CDR3 is TGTGCCAGCAGCGGGGGACAGGGGGCTGGGGAGACCCAGTACTTC. This encodes CASSGGQGAGETQYF.

The rearrangement uses TRBV18 and TRBJ2-1; D unresolved. The CDR3 length is 12 residues. CDR1 and CDR2 from the germline V gene are KGHSH and LQKENI. Trimming removed 5 bases from V and 5 bases from J, with 7 bases in between. The CDR3 region is CASSTRNNEQFF. The CDR3 DNA follows: TGTGCCAGCTCAACAAGAAACAATGAGCAGTTCTTC.

This chain links TRBV18 with TRBJ2-7; 7 nucleotides match TRBD1. Germline CDR1 reads KGHSH; CDR2 reads LQKENI. The CDR3 length is 12 residues. The ends lost 6 bases at V and 6 bases at J; junction bases unmatched: 5. CDR3 sequence reads: CASSRTGVEQYF. Written as DNA, the CDR3 is TGTGCCAGCTCCCGAACAGGGGTCGAGCAGTACTTC.

A word on this clone: Other DNA variants within this sample encode the same CDR3. The rearrangement uses TRBV10-3 and TRBJ1-1; TRBD1 matches at 11 bases. Looked up from germline, CDR1 is ENHRY and CDR2 is SYGVKD. The CDR3 runs 15 residues. After removal of 0 bases from V and 4 bases from J, the junction contained 1 base not matched to a gene. The CDR3 reads CAISESGTGGTEAFF. CDR3 DNA sequence: TGTGCCATCAGTGAGTCTGGGACAGGGGGCACTGAAGCTTTCTTT.

The chain links TRBV27 to TRBJ2-5; 7 bases map to TRBD1. The CDR3 contains 15 residues. Germline-derived CDR1 and CDR2 are MNHEY and SMNVEV (reference sequence). Germline trimming cut 2 bases from V and 7 bases from J; bases unmatched to any gene: 10. The CDR3 spells CASSLPSTGYGTQYF. The CDR3 DNA follows: TGTGCCAGCAGTTTACCATCGACAGGGTACGGGACCCAGTACTTC.

The chain has TRBV6-5 and TRBJ1-2, with TRBD1 matching 7 bases. CDR1 and CDR2 (germline): MNHEY, SVGAGI. The V segment lost 0 bases and the J segment 7 bases; nucleotides outside the gene matches: 5. The CDR3 covers 14 residues. The CDR3 DNA sequence: TGTGCCAGCAGTTACTCTCGGACAGGCGGTGGCTACACCTTC. It specifies CASSYSRTGGGYTF.

The J gene is TRBJ1-6, the V gene TRBV30, with 7 bases matching TRBD1. The CDR3 has 14 residues. The V gene end was trimmed by 2 bases and the J gene end by 7 bases; junction bases not matched to a gene: 5. CDR1 is GTSNPN and CDR2 is SVGIG in the germline V gene (reference sequence). DNA for the CDR3: TGTGCCTGGAGTCTAGGGGGCAGGAATTCACCCCTCCACTTT. Its protein product is CAWSLGGRNSPLHF. The whole variable domain, filled in from reference TRBV30 and TRBJ1-6, reads SQTIHQWPATLVQPVGSPLSLECTVEGTSNPNLYWYRQAAGRGLQLLFYSVGIGQISSEVPQNLSASRPQDRQFILSSKKLLLSDSGFYLCAWSLGGRNSPLHFGNGTRLTVT.

The gene calls are TRBV27 and TRBJ2-7, with 7 bases that match TRBD2. This CDR3 spans 13 amino acids. J gave up 7 bases and V 5 bases, and 8 bases lay outside the gene matches. From germline, CDR1 is MNHEY and CDR2 SMNVEV (reference sequence). Here the CDR3 DNA reads TGTGCCAGCAGTAGCGGGGATGCGGGGGAGCAGTACTTC. Residues: CASSSGDAGEQYF.

This chain connects TRBV7-3 to TRBJ2-4, with D perhaps TRBD2 (7 bases). The CDR3 has 16 amino acids. The germline CDR1 and CDR2 sequences are SGHTA and FQGTGA. CDR3 sequence (DNA): TGTGCAAATTTAACTATCCAGGGGAGGGCGAAAAACATTCAGTACTTC. Protein sequence: CANLTIQGRAKNIQYF.

The rearrangement joins TRBV6-1 to TRBJ1-5, with TRBD1 identical over 10 bases. The V gene end was trimmed by 5 bases and the J gene end by 6 bases; junction bases not matched to a gene: 4. In germline, CDR1 is MNHNS, CDR2 SASEGT. The CDR3 covers 14 residues. The CDR3 DNA follows: TGTGCCAGCAGTTGGACAGGGGGAATTCAGCCCCAGCATTTT. Protein product: CASSWTGGIQPQHF.

The rearrangement joins TRBV19 to TRBJ2-7, with 10 bases identical to TRBD1. CDR3 length equals 13 residues. From germline, CDR1 is LNHDA and CDR2 SQIVND (reference sequence). The trim removed 6 bases at V and 5 bases at J, leaving 4 bases unmatched. The CDR3 DNA reads TGTGCCAGTAGAAAGACAGGGGGCCACGAGCAGTACTTC. Its protein product is CASRKTGGHEQYF.

The rearrangement joins TRBV5-6 to TRBJ1-3, with a tentative D call TRBD1 (5 bases). The CDR3 is 15 residues long. Germline loops: CDR1 SGHDT, CDR2 YYEEEE. V was trimmed by 1 base and J by 0 bases, leaving 8 bases between them. CDR3 DNA sequence: TGTGCCAGCAGCTTGCCGGGGGGCTCTGGAAACACCATATATTTT. Its translation is CASSLPGGSGNTIYF. The full variable domain, rest sourced from reference TRBV5-6 and TRBJ1-3, is DAGVTQSPTHLIKTRGQQVTLRCSPKSGHDTVSWYQQALGQGPQFIFQYYEEEERQRGNFPDRFSGHQFPNYSSELNVNALLLGDSALYLCASSLPGGSGNTIYFGEGSWLTVV.